The TCR beta chain described here comes from a study of PD-1 blockade in classical Hodgkin lymphoma. Study-level points and caveats: TCR diversity at baseline was reported to be reduced in newly diagnosed patients relative to healthy donors. Complete responders had baseline diversity similar to newly diagnosed patients. While CD8+ TCR diversity did not rise significantly by C4D1, CD4+ TCR diversity did.

Germline CDR1 reads SGHTA; CDR2 reads FQGTGA. V was clipped by 2 bases and J by 3 bases, with 14 bases between them. The length of the CDR3 is 15 residues. Points on this clone: The antigen is undetermined.

Relapse after autologous stem cell transplantation occurred in every patient, and brentuximab vedotin exposure varied. Repertoires were generated with immunoSEQ multiplex PCR, while TCRdb's copy carries only in-frame clones and drops some. This table holds fewer than 55,000 clones, 88% found once. This clonotype originated in a human donor with classical Hodgkin lymphoma. This rearrangement joins TRBV7-3 to TRBJ2-7, with TRBD1 as a possible D gene (5 bases). The source material was peripheral blood mononuclear cells (PBMCs), sampled at baseline. This CDR3 reads CASSLSAGPNYEQYF. CDR3 coding DNA: TGTGCCAGCAGCTTATCGGCAGGGCCCAACTACGAGCAGTACTTC.